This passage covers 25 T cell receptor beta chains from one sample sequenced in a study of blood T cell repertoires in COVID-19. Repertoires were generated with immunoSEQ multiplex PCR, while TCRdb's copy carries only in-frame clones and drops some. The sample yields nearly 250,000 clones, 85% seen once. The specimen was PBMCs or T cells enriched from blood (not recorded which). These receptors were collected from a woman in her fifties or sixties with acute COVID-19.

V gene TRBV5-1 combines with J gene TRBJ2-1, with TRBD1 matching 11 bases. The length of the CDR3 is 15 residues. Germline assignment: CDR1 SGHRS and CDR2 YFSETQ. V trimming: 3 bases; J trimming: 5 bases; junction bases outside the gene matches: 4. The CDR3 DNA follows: TGCGCCAGCAGCTACGGACAGGGGGCCCACAATGAGCAGTTCTTC. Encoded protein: CASSYGQGAHNEQFF.

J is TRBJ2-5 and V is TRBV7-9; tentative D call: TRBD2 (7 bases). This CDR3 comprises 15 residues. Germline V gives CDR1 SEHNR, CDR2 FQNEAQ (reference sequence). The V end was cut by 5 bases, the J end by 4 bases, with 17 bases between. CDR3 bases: TGTGCCAGCAGCCCCCCAAGGGGGGGAGGAGAGACCCAGTACTTC. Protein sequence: CASSPPRGGGETQYF.

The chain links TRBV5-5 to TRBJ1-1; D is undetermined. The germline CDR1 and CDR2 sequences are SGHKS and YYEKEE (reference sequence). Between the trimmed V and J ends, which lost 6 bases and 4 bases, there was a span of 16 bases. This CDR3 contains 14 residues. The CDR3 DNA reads TGTGCCAGCACGCGCTCTGGAGGTAGCACTGAAGCTTTCTTT. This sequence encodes CASTRSGGSTEAFF.

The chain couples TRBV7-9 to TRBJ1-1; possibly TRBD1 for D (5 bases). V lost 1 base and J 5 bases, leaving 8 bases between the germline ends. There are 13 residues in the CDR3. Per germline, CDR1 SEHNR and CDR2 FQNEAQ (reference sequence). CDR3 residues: CASSLEPGTEAFF. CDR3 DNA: TGTGCCAGCAGCTTAGAGCCAGGGACTGAAGCTTTCTTT. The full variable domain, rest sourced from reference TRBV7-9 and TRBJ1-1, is DTGVSQNPRHKITKRGQNVTFRCDPISEHNRLYWYRQTLGQGPEFLTYFQNEAQLEKSRLLSDRFSAERPKGSFSTLEIQRTEQGDSAMYLCASSLEPGTEAFFGQGTRLTVV.

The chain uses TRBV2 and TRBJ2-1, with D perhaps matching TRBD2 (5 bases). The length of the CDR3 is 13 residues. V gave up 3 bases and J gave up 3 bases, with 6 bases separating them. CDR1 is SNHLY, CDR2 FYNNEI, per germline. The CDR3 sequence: CASSDGSYNEQFF. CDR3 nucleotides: TGTGCCAGCAGTGATGGGAGCTACAATGAGCAGTTCTTC. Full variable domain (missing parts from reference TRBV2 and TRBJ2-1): EPEVTQTPSHQVTQMGQEVILRCVPISNHLYFYWYRQILGQKVEFLVSFYNNEISEKSEIFDDQFSVERPDGSNFTLKIRSTKLEDSAMYFCASSDGSYNEQFFGPGTRLTVL.

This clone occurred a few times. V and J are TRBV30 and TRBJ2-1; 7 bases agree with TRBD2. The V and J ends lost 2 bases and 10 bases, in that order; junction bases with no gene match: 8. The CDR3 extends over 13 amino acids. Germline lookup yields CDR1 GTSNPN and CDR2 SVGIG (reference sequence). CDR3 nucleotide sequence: TGTGCCTGGAGTACATGGCGGGAGTCGGAGCAGTTCTTC. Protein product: CAWSTWRESEQFF.

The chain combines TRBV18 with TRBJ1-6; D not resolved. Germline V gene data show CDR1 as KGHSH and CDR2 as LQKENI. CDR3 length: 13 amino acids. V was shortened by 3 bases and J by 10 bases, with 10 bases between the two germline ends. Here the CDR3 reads CASSPVGQSPLHF. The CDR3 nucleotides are TGTGCCAGCTCACCGGTTGGGCAGTCACCCCTCCACTTT.

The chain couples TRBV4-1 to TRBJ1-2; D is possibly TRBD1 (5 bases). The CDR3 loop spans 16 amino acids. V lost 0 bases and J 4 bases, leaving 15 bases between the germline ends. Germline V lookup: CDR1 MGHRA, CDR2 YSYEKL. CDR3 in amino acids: CASSQESAGRGYGYTF. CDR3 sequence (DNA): TGCGCCAGCAGCCAAGAATCGGCAGGAAGGGGCTATGGCTACACCTTC.

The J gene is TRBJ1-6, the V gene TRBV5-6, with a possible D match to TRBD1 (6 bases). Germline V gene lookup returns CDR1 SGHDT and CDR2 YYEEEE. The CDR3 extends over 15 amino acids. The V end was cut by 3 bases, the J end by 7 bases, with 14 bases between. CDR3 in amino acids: CASSSYDRSNSPLHF. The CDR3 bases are TGTGCCAGCAGCTCGTACGACAGGTCCAATTCACCCCTCCACTTT.

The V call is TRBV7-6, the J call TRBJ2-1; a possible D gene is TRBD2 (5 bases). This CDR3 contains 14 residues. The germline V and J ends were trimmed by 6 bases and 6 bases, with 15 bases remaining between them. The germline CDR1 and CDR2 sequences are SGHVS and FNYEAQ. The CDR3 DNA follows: TGTGCCAGCAGTTCCGGACCGCGGGCCAATGAGCAGTTCTTC. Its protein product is CASSSGPRANEQFF.

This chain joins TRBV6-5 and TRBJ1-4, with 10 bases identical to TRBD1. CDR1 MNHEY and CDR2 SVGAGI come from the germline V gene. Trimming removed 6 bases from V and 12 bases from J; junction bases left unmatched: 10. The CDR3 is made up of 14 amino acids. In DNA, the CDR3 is TGTGCCAGCAGACCGACAGGGGGCCGAACGGAACTGTTTTTT. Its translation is CASRPTGGRTELFF.

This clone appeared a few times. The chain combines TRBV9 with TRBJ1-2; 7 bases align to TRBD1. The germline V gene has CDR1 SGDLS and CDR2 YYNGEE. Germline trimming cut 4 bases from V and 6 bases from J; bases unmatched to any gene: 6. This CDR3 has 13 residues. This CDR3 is CASSPRDSHGYTF. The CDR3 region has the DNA TGTGCCAGCAGCCCACGGGACAGCCATGGCTACACCTTC. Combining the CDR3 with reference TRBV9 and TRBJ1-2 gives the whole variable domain DSGVTQTPKHLITATGQRVTLRCSPRSGDLSVYWYQQSLDQGLQFLIQYYNGEERAKGNILERFSAQQFPDLHSELNLSSLELGDSALYFCASSPRDSHGYTFGSGTRLTVV.

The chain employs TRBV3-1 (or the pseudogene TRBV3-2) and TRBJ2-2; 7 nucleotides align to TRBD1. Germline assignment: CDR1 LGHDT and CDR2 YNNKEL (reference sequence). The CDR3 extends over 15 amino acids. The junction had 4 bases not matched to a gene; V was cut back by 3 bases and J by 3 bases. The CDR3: CASSHRGWHTGELFF. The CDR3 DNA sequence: TGTGCCAGCAGCCACAGGGGGTGGCACACCGGGGAGCTGTTTTTT.

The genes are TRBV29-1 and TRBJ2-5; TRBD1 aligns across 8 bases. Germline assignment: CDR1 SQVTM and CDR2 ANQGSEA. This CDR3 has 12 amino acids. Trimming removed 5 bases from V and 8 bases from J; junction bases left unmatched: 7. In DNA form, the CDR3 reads TGCAGCGTTCTATCGACAGGGGACACCCAGTACTTC. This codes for CSVLSTGDTQYF.

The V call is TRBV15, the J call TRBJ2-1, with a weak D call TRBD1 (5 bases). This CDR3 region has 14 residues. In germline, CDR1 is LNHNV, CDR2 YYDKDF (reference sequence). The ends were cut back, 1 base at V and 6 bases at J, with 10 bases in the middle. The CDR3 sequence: CATSRGGPGNEQFF. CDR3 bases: TGTGCCACCAGCAGAGGGGGCCCAGGCAATGAGCAGTTCTTC.

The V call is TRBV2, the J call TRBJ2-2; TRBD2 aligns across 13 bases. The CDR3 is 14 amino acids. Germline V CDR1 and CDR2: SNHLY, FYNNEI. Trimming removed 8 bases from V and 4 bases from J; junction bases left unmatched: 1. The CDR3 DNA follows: TGTGCCAGCGGGACTAGCGGGGTCACCGGGGAGCTGTTTTTT. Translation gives CASGTSGVTGELFF.

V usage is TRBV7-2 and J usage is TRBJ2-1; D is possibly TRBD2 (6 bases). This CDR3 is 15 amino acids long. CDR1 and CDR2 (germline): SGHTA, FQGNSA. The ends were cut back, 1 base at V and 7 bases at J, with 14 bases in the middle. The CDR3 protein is CASSLDGAGTNEQFF. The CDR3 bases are TGTGCCAGCAGCTTAGACGGGGCGGGGACGAATGAGCAGTTCTTC.

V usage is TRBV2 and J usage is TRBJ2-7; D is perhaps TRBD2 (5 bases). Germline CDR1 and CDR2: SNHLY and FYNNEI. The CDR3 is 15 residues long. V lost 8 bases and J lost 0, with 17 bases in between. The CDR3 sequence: CASADLGRDSYEQYF. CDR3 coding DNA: TGTGCCAGCGCTGACCTTGGACGGGACTCCTACGAGCAGTACTTC. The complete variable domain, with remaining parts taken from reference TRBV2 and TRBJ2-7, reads EPEVTQTPSHQVTQMGQEVILRCVPISNHLYFYWYRQILGQKVEFLVSFYNNEISEKSEIFDDQFSVERPDGSNFTLKIRSTKLEDSAMYFCASADLGRDSYEQYFGPGTRLTVT.

In DNA form, the CDR3 reads TGCGCCAGCAGCTCTCCGGGACTTTCAACCTACAATGAGCAGTTCTTC. Translating gives CASSSPGLSTYNEQFF. The V call is TRBV5-1, the J call TRBJ2-1; maybe TRBD2 (6 bases). Germline CDR1 is SGHRS and CDR2 is YFSETQ. V was cut by 3 bases and J by 2 bases, with 15 bases left in between. This CDR3 spans 16 amino acids.

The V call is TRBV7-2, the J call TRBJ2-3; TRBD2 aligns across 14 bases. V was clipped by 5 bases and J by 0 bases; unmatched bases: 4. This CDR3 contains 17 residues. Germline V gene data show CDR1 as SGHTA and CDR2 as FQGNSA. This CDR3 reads CASSRTSGGPSTDTQYF. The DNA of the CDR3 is TGTGCCAGCAGCAGGACTAGCGGGGGGCCAAGCACAGATACGCAGTATTTT.

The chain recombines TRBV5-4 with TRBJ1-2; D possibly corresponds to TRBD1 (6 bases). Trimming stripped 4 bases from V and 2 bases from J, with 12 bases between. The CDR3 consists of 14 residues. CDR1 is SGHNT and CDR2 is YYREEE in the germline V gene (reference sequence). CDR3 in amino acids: CASSNTQGNYGYTF. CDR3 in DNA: TGTGCCAGCAGCAACACTCAGGGGAACTATGGCTACACCTTC.

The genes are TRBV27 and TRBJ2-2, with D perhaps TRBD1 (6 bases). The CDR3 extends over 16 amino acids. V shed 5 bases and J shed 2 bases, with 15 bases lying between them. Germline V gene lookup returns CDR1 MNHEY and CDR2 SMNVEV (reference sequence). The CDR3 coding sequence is TGTGCCAGCAGTCTGTACAGGGCCCTAAACACCGGGGAGCTGTTTTTT. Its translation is CASSLYRALNTGELFF.

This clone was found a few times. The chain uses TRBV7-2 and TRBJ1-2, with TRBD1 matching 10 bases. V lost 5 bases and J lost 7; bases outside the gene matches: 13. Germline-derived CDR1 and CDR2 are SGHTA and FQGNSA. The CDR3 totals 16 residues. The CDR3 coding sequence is TGTGCCAGCAGCATTAGCGTGGACAGGGGGTCCGGTGGCTACACCTTC. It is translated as CASSISVDRGSGGYTF.

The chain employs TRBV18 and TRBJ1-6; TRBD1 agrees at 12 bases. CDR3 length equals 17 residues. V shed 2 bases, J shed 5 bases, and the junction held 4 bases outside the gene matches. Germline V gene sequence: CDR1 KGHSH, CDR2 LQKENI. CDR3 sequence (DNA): TGTGCCAGCTCACCAATGGGACAGGGGGCACATAATTCACCCCTCCACTTT. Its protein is CASSPMGQGAHNSPLHF. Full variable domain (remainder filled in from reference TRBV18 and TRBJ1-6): NAGVMQNPRHLVRRRGQEARLRCSPMKGHSHVYWYRQLPEEGLKFMVYLQKENIIDESGMPKERFSAEFPKEGPSILRIQQVVRGDSAAYFCASSPMGQGAHNSPLHFGNGTRLTVT.

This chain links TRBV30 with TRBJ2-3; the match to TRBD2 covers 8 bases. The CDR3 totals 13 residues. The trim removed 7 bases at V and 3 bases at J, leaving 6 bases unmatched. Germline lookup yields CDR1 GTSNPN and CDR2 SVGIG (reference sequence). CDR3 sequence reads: CASSGGGTDTQYF. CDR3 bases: TGTGCCTCCTCGGGCGGGGGGACAGATACGCAGTATTTT.